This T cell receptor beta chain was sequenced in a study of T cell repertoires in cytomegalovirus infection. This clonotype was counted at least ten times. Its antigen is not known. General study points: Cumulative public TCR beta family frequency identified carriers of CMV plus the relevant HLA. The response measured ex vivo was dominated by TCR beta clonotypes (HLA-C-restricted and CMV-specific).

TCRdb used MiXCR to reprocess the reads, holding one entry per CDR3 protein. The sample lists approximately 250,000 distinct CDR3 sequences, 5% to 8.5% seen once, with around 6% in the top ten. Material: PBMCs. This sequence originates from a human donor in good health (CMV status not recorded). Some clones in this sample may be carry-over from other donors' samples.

The CDR3 spells CASSLAGVASYEQYF. Here the CDR3 DNA reads TGTGCCAGCAGCTTAGCGGGGGTCGCATCCTACGAGCAGTACTTC. V usage is TRBV7-2 and J usage is TRBJ2-7; D is perhaps TRBD1 or TRBD2 (5 bases each). CDR1 is SGHTA, CDR2 FQGNSA, per germline. There are 15 residues in the CDR3. Trimming took off 0 bases at V and 1 base at J, with 10 bases between the two ends.